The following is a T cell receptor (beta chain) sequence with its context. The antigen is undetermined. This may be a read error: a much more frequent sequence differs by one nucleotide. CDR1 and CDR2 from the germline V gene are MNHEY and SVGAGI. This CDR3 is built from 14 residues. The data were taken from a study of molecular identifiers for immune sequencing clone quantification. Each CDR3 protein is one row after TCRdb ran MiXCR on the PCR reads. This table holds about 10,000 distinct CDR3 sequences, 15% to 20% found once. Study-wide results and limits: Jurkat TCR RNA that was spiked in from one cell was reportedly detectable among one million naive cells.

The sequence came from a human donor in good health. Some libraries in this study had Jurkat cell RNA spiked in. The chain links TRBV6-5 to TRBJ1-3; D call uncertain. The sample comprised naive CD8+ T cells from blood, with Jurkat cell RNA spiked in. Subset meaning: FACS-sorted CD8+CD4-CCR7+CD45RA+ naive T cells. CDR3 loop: CASSWTDQGSTIYF. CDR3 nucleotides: TGTGCCAGCAGTTGGACCGACCAAGGAAGCACCATATATTTT.